This TCR beta chain was sequenced for a study of breast tumors, draining lymph nodes, adjacent tissues. Axillary draining lymph nodes of breast cancer patients supplied the node samples. The study's findings and limits: Findings are consistent with lymph node origin and intratumoral expansion of most tumor T cells. Compared with lymph nodes, tumors were less diverse; compared with nontumor tissue, more. Tumor and nontumor repertoires were significantly more similar in luminal-like than in basal-like breast cancer.

TCRdb redid the calling of the multiplex PCR reads with MiXCR, one entry per CDR3 protein. The table shows about 200,000 distinct CDR3 sequences, with under 35% occurring only once. CDR1 and CDR2 (germline): LGHNT, FRNRAP. CDR3 length equals 15 residues. This clonotype appeared a single time. Its antigen is undetermined. An end of the junction does not agree with germline; a read error may underlie this. The sample was axillary lymph node tissue. The V gene is TRBV12-5, the J gene TRBJ1-5, with D possibly matching TRBD1 (5 bases). This receptor was taken from a female donor with breast cancer. Some clones in this sample may be carry-over from other donors' samples. The DNA of the CDR3 is TGTGCTAGTGGTTTGGAGGGGAGGAAAAATCAACCCCGGCATTTT. This encodes CASGLEGRKNQPRHF.